This T cell receptor (beta chain) was identified during a study of T-cell memory formation after mild COVID-19. This CDR3 has 15 residues. Trimming removed 1 base at V and 6 bases at J, with 15 bases between. Germline CDR1 is KGHSH and CDR2 is LQKENI. One entry per CDR3 protein, called by TCRdb with MiXCR from the 5' RACE reads. The sample yields about 340,000 distinct CDR3 sequences, 13% to 15% seen once. This clonotype originated in a man aged 18 to 29 who had mild COVID-19 (a few samples of this study predate the infection). Cell type and time point are not known. Input material: PBMCs or a T cell subset sorted from them (not recorded which). This chain joins TRBV18 and TRBJ2-5; D is tentatively TRBD1 or TRBD2 (6 bases each). The CDR3 reads CASSPLGQGRKTQYF. The CDR3 DNA reads as TGTGCCAGCTCACCACTGGGGCAGGGGAGGAAGACCCAGTACTTC.